The 2 T cell receptor beta chains given below trace back to one sample, sequenced in a study of T-cell memory formation after mild COVID-19. From the 5' RACE reads, TCRdb called clonotypes with MiXCR, one entry per CDR3 protein. The sample has some 210,000 distinct CDR3 sequences, 27% seen once; the top ten hold roughly 11%. The sample comprised PBMCs or a T cell subset sorted from them (not recorded which). The receptor set was obtained from an adult woman who had mild COVID-19 (a few samples of this study predate the infection). Cell type and time point are not known.

The V and J genes are TRBV2 and TRBJ2-3; TRBD2 matches at 9 bases. CDR1 and CDR2 (germline): SNHLY, FYNNEI. V dropped 3 bases and J dropped 4; count of bases not matched to a gene: 5. The CDR3 covers 15 residues. The DNA for the CDR3 is TGTGCCAGCAGTGAGGGACTAGCCGAGGCAGATACGCAGTATTTT. This gives the protein CASSEGLAEADTQYF.

The chain carries TRBV29-1 and TRBJ2-5; 9 nucleotides match TRBD1. The CDR3 covers 16 residues. V dropped 5 bases and J dropped 4; count of bases not matched to a gene: 14. CDR1 and CDR2 (germline): SQVTM, ANQGSEA. CDR3 in amino acids: CSVYVLGTGRGETQYF. The CDR3 bases are TGCAGCGTTTATGTTCTCGGGACAGGGAGAGGAGAGACCCAGTACTTC.